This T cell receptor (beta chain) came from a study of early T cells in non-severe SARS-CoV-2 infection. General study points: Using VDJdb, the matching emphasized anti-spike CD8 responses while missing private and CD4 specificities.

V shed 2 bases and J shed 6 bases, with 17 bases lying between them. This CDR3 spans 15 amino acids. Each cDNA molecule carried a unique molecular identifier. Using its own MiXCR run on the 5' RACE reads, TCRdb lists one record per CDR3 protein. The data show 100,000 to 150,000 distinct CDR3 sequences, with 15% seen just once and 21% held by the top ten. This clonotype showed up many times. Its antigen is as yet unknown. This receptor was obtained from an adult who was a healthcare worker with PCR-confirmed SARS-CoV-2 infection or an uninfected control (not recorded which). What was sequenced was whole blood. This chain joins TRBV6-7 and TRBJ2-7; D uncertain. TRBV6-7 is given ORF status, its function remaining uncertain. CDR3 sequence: CASSYAVPNSGEQYF. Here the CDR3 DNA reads TGTGCCAGCAGTTACGCTGTGCCAAACTCGGGCGAGCAGTACTTC.